One and the same sample provided the 30 T cell receptor beta chains below, sequenced in a study of T-cell reconstitution after alpha-beta-depleted transplantation in children. A library of TCRbeta sequences, prepared with unique molecular identifiers, was generated. MiXCR, run by TCRdb on the PCR reads, gives a single entry per CDR3 protein. The sample lists about 400,000 distinct CDR3 sequences; roughly 20% were seen once. The material sequenced was PBMCs from the stem cell graft donor, taken from the stem cell graft. These receptors originate from a human donor who donated a stem cell graft to a child with acute myeloid leukemia.

CDR3 sequence: CASRTTGPETQYF. The CDR3, as DNA: TGTGCCAGCAGAACGACAGGCCCAGAGACCCAGTACTTC. The J gene is TRBJ2-5, the V gene TRBV6-2 or TRBV6-3; the D gene is possibly TRBD1 (6 bases). The ends were cut back, 6 bases at V and 4 bases at J, with 12 bases in the middle. The germline CDR1 and CDR2 sequences are MNHEY and SVGEGT. The CDR3 totals 13 residues.

The chain combines TRBV5-5 with TRBJ2-3; 8 nucleotides line up with TRBD1. CDR3 length equals 16 residues. Trimming at V came to 7 bases and at J to 0 bases, leaving 10 bases not matched to a gene. CDR1 and CDR2 from the germline V gene are SGHKS and YYEKEE (reference sequence). This chain's CDR3 is CASPGQGSSSTDTQYF. The CDR3 DNA reads TGTGCCAGCCCTGGACAGGGAAGTTCTAGCACAGATACGCAGTATTTT.

The chain is built from TRBV3-1 and TRBJ2-7; unclear D gene. Between the trimmed V and J ends, which lost 3 bases and 0 bases, there was a span of 12 bases. This CDR3 is 15 amino acids long. CDR1 LGHDT and CDR2 YNNKEL come from the germline V gene (reference sequence). The CDR3 DNA follows: TGTGCCAGCAGCCAGGGAACACTCCTCTCCTACGAGCAGTACTTC. Its translation: CASSQGTLLSYEQYF.

This chain connects TRBV6-5 to TRBJ1-1; D unresolved. Germline CDR1 MNHEY, CDR2 SVGAGI. Trimming pared 2 bases from V and 7 bases from J, leaving 11 bases between. CDR3 length: 13 amino acids. Here the CDR3 DNA reads TGTGCCAGCAGTTACGCCAGGAAAGGTGAAGCTTTCTTT. The encoded protein is CASSYARKGEAFF.

This clonotype was seen repeatedly, ten times or more. The chain couples TRBV10-3 to TRBJ1-5; D uncertain. V lost 3 bases and J lost 5, with 11 bases in between. Per the germline V gene, CDR1 is ENHRY and CDR2 is SYGVKD. The CDR3 is 14 amino acids. The DNA of the CDR3 is TGTGCCATCAGTGAAGAATGGAAAGATCAGCCCCAGCATTTT. Translated, it gives CAISEEWKDQPQHF.

There are many counts of this clonotype. The chain employs TRBV20-1 and TRBJ2-7; 11 bases match TRBD1. The CDR3 runs to 15 residues. Germline V gives CDR1 DFQATT, CDR2 SNEGSKA (reference sequence). The V and J ends lost 2 bases and 3 bases, in that order; junction bases with no gene match: 6. The CDR3 DNA reads TGCAGTGCTAGATCCGGACAGGGGGCGAACTACGAGCAGTACTTC. Translation: CSARSGQGANYEQYF.

This chain links TRBV2 with TRBJ2-2; the D gene is possibly TRBD2 (5 bases). V lost 7 bases, J lost 3 bases, and 12 bases lay in between. The germline V gene has CDR1 SNHLY and CDR2 FYNNEI. The CDR3 runs 14 residues. The CDR3 DNA reads TGTGCCAGCACCGTGGTGAGGGACACCGGGGAGCTGTTTTTT. Translation: CASTVVRDTGELFF.

This clonotype occurred a few times. J is TRBJ2-7 and V is TRBV3-1, with 9 bases matching TRBD1. V was clipped by 0 bases and J by 4 bases; unmatched bases: 10. The CDR3 totals 17 residues. Germline V gives CDR1 LGHDT, CDR2 YNNKEL (reference sequence). CDR3 loop: CASSQDRTGDVFYEQYF. Written as DNA, the CDR3 is TGTGCCAGCAGCCAAGACCGGACAGGGGATGTTTTTTACGAGCAGTACTTC.

There are many counts of this clonotype. This chain links TRBV20-1 with TRBJ2-1; D not resolved. The CDR3 consists of 10 residues. Germline V gene lookup returns CDR1 DFQATT and CDR2 SNEGSKA (reference sequence). V lost 5 bases and J lost 9, with 8 bases in between. The CDR3 coding sequence is TGCAGTGCTCCCCTTACTGAGCAGTTCTTC. This codes for CSAPLTEQFF.

The chain is built from TRBV7-8 and TRBJ2-1; 11 bases are shared with TRBD2. Looked up from germline, CDR1 is SGHVS and CDR2 is FQNEAQ. V was clipped by 5 bases and J by 2 bases; unmatched bases: 8. The CDR3 sequence is 17 residues long. The CDR3 DNA is TGTGCCAGCAGCATAAGACTAGCGGGGACTACCTACAATGAGCAGTTCTTC. Its translation is CASSIRLAGTTYNEQFF. The variable domain in full, with the rest retrieved from reference TRBV7-8 and TRBJ2-1, is GAGVSQSPRYKVAKRGQDVALRCDPISGHVSLFWYQQALGQGPEFLTYFQNEAQLDKSGLPSDRFFAERPEGSVSTLKIQRTQQEDSAVYLCASSIRLAGTTYNEQFFGPGTRLTVL.

Of note for this clonotype: At one boundary the junction diverges from the germline segment, which might be a read error. The J gene is TRBJ2-1, the V gene TRBV20-1; 12 bases fit TRBD2. There are 14 residues in the CDR3. Germline CDR1 is DFQATT and CDR2 is SNEGSKA (reference sequence). CDR3: CSASWRLAGVPPLF. In nucleotides, the CDR3 is TGCAGTGCTAGTTGGAGACTAGCGGGAGTCCCCCCACTCTTC.

V gene TRBV12-3 or TRBV12-4 combines with J gene TRBJ1-5; no definite D call. This CDR3 contains 14 residues. V shed 3 bases and J shed 3 bases, with 9 bases lying between them. The CDR3: CASSFSGPNQPQHF. For the CDR3, the DNA is TGTGCCAGCAGTTTTTCAGGACCCAATCAGCCCCAGCATTTT.

This clonotype was counted between two and nine times. V gene TRBV11-2 combines with J gene TRBJ2-2; TRBD2 aligns across 13 bases. The CDR3 runs 17 residues. V was clipped by 5 bases and J by 5 bases; unmatched bases: 8. Germline assignment: CDR1 SGHAT and CDR2 FQNNGV. The CDR3 DNA reads TGTGCCAGCAGCCCCGGACTAGCGGGAGTAGGGACCGGGGAGCTGTTTTTT. The encoded protein is CASSPGLAGVGTGELFF.

The chain links TRBV5-5 to TRBJ2-2, with a possible D match to TRBD1 (6 bases). The CDR3 has 16 amino acids. Germline CDR1 and CDR2: SGHKS and YYEKEE (reference sequence). V was shortened by 4 bases and J by 1 base, with 14 bases between the two germline ends. The CDR3 nucleotides read TGTGCCAGCAGCCTCATGACAGGAAGGAACACCGGGGAGCTGTTTTTT. Residues: CASSLMTGRNTGELFF. Full variable domain (outside the CDR3, taken from reference TRBV5-5 and TRBJ2-2): DAGVTQSPTHLIKTRGQQVTLRCSPISGHKSVSWYQQVLGQGPQFIFQYYEKEERGRGNFPDRFSARQFPNYSSELNVNALLLGDSALYLCASSLMTGRNTGELFFGEGSRLTVL.

V and J are TRBV5-1 and TRBJ2-7; no definite D call. The CDR3 has 15 amino acids. Germline assignment: CDR1 SGHRS and CDR2 YFSETQ. With 0 bases removed from V and 2 bases from J, the gap between germline ends came to 12 bases. CDR3 bases: TGCGCCAGCAGCTTGGATCTCGCCGCAGCCTACGAGCAGTACTTC. Its protein is CASSLDLAAAYEQYF.

This clonotype came up a few times. J is TRBJ2-5 and V is TRBV5-1; D is uncertain. In germline, CDR1 is SGHRS, CDR2 YFSETQ. This CDR3 has 13 residues. V was trimmed by 4 bases and J by 0 bases, leaving 7 bases between them. The CDR3 DNA reads TGCGCCAGCAGCCCGTCGAACCAAGAGACCCAGTACTTC. Protein: CASSPSNQETQYF. The variable domain in full, with the rest retrieved from reference TRBV5-1 and TRBJ2-5, is KAGVTQTPRYLIKTRGQQVTLSCSPISGHRSVSWYQQTPGQGLQFLFEYFSETQRNKGNFPGRFSGRQFSNSRSEMNVSTLELGDSALYLCASSPSNQETQYFGPGTRLLVL.

The chain employs TRBV12-3 or TRBV12-4 and TRBJ2-7; TRBD2 matches at 9 bases. J lost 3 bases, V lost 7 bases, and 10 bases had no gene match. The CDR3 has 15 amino acids. This chain's CDR3 is CASTATGLASYEQYF. As DNA, the CDR3 is TGTGCCAGCACCGCGACCGGACTAGCGAGCTACGAGCAGTACTTC.

The rearrangement joins TRBV7-1 to TRBJ2-3, with D perhaps matching TRBD1 (6 bases). TRBV7-1 is an open reading frame, and its role is uncertain. This CDR3 has 16 residues. V was cut by 2 bases and J by 0 bases, with 12 bases left in between. Here the CDR3 reads CASSSTGSASTDTQYF. The CDR3, as DNA: TGTGCCAGCAGCTCAACAGGGAGTGCTAGCACAGATACGCAGTATTTT.

There are a few counts of this clonotype. This sequence joins TRBV3-1 and TRBJ2-1, with D tentatively TRBD1 or TRBD2 (6 bases each). There are 12 residues in the CDR3. Germline V gives CDR1 LGHDT, CDR2 YNNKEL (reference sequence). Trimming took 5 bases from V and 10 from J, leaving 12 bases between them. In nucleotides, the CDR3 is TGTGCCAGCAGCTCGGGGGCAAGGGAGCAGTTCTTC. It is translated as CASSSGAREQFF.

This clonotype was recorded many times. The rearrangement joins TRBV12-3 or TRBV12-4 to TRBJ2-2; 11 nucleotides match TRBD2. This CDR3 comprises 15 residues. The junction had 7 bases not matched to a gene; V was cut back by 6 bases and J by 7 bases. CDR3 loop: CASSPLAGAVGELFF. The CDR3, as DNA: TGTGCCAGCAGCCCACTAGCGGGAGCGGTCGGGGAGCTGTTTTTT.

This clonotype was detected a few times. This chain links TRBV18 with TRBJ1-2, with D uncertain. Germline values: CDR1 KGHSH, CDR2 LQKENI. V was shortened by 3 bases and J by 4 bases, with 18 bases between the two germline ends. The CDR3 is 16 amino acids. The DNA for the CDR3 is TGTGCCAGCTCACCGGTCTCCGGGATTGGATCCTATGGCTACACCTTC. Its translation is CASSPVSGIGSYGYTF.

Only a few counts were recorded for this clonotype. The V and J genes are TRBV15 and TRBJ2-1; 8 bases agree with TRBD2. In germline, CDR1 is LNHNV, CDR2 YYDKDF (reference sequence). The J segment lost 10 bases and the V segment lost 1 base, leaving 9 bases of the junction unmatched. CDR3 length: 15 amino acids. CDR3 loop: CATSRVAGLGREQFF. DNA for the CDR3: TGTGCCACCAGCAGAGTGGCGGGACTAGGCAGGGAGCAGTTCTTC.

This clonotype was seen a few times. J is TRBJ2-3 and V is TRBV6-1; TRBD2 matches at 7 bases. Trimming removed 5 bases from V and 6 bases from J; junction bases left unmatched: 11. Germline values: CDR1 MNHNS, CDR2 SASEGT. This CDR3 comprises 15 residues. DNA of the CDR3: TGTGCCAGCAGTACCTCTAGCGGACCCCTCGATACGCAGTATTTT. Protein sequence: CASSTSSGPLDTQYF.

J is TRBJ2-7 and V is TRBV3-1; possibly TRBD2 for D (7 bases). Trimming removed 1 base at V and 0 bases at J, with 10 bases between. The germline V gene encodes CDR1 LGHDT and CDR2 YNNKEL (reference sequence). The CDR3 has 15 amino acids. This chain's CDR3 is CASSQVGGLSYEQYF. DNA for the CDR3: TGTGCCAGCAGCCAAGTCGGGGGGCTCTCCTACGAGCAGTACTTC.

At least ten counts were recorded for this clonotype. This chain links TRBV29-1 with TRBJ1-1, with D unclear. The CDR3 is 14 residues long. From germline, CDR1 is SQVTM and CDR2 ANQGSEA. The ends were cut back, 4 bases at V and 0 bases at J, with 12 bases in the middle. The CDR3 DNA reads TGCAGCGTTGCCCAGAGCTCACTGAACACTGAAGCTTTCTTT. Amino acid sequence: CSVAQSSLNTEAFF.

This clonotype was seen at least ten times. The chain uses TRBV12-3 or TRBV12-4 and TRBJ1-1, with unresolved D. V dropped 5 bases and J dropped 1 base, with 5 bases sitting between them. The CDR3 loop spans 12 amino acids. The CDR3 loop is CASSRGNTEAFF. The DNA of the CDR3 is TGTGCCAGCAGTCGGGGGAACACTGAAGCTTTCTTT.

V and J are TRBV4-1 and TRBJ2-2; 16 nucleotides line up with TRBD2. The junction had 6 bases not matched to a gene; V was cut back by 4 bases and J by 7 bases. The CDR3 runs to 17 residues. Germline CDR1 MGHRA, CDR2 YSYEKL. The CDR3 region is CASSPGLAGGPGGELFF. CDR3 sequence (DNA): TGCGCCAGCAGCCCGGGACTAGCGGGAGGGCCGGGCGGGGAGCTGTTTTTT.

This clonotype was seen only a few times. This sequence joins TRBV5-1 and TRBJ2-7, with D possibly being TRBD1 (7 bases). Germline-derived CDR1 and CDR2 are SGHRS and YFSETQ. The CDR3 extends over 16 amino acids. V was shortened by 6 bases and J by 2 bases, with 21 bases between the two germline ends. CDR3 sequence reads: CASNTGRGTSTYEQYF. The CDR3 nucleotides are TGCGCCAGCAATACTGGCAGGGGGACTTCTACCTACGAGCAGTACTTC.

In this sample, this clonotype turned up a few times. The chain joins TRBV12-3 or TRBV12-4 to TRBJ2-2; D gene uncertain. The CDR3 has 15 amino acids. V dropped 0 bases and J dropped 4 bases, with 9 bases sitting between them. CDR3 DNA sequence: TGTGCCAGCAGTTTAGCCGGTCAGGCCACCGGGGAGCTGTTTTTT. Translated, it gives CASSLAGQATGELFF.

This clonotype has a count of ten or more. The rearrangement joins TRBV29-1 to TRBJ2-1; D is uncertain. Germline CDR1 reads SQVTM; CDR2 reads ANQGSEA. The CDR3 totals 11 residues. Deletions cut 8 bases from V and 8 bases from J, with 13 bases between. The CDR3 bases are TGCAGCTTGGAGTGGACGGATGAGCAGTTCTTC. The encoded protein is CSLEWTDEQFF.